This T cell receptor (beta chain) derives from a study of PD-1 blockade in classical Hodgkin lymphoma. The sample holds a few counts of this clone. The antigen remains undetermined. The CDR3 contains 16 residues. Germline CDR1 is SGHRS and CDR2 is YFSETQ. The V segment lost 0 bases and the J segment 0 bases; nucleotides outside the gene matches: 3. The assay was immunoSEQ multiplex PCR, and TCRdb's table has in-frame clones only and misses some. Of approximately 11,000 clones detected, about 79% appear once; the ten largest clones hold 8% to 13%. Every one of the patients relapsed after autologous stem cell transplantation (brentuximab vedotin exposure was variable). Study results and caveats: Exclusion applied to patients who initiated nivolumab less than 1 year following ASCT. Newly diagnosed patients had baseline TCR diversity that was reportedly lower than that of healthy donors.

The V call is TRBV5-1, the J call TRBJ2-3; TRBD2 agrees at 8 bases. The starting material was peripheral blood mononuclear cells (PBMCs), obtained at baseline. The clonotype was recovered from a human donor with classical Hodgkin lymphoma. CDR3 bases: TGCGCCAGCAGCTTGGGACTAGCGATTAGCACAGATACGCAGTATTTT. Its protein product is CASSLGLAISTDTQYF.